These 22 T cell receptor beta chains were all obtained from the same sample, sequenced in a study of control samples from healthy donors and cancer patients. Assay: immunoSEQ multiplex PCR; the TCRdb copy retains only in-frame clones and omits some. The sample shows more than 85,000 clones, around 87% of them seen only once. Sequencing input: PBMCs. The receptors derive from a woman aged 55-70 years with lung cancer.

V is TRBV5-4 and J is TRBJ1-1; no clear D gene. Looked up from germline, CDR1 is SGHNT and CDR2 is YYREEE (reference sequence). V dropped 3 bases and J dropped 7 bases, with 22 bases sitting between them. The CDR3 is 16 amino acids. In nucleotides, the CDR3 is TGTGCCAGCAGCTCCACCAACCGAGTAGACGGCAGTGAAGCTTTCTTT. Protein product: CASSSTNRVDGSEAFF.

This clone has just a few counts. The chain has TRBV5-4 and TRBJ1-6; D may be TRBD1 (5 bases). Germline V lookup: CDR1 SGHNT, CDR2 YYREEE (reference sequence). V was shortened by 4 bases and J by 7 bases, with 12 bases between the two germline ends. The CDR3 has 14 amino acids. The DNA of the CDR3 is TGTGCCAGCAGCGCAGACAGAACCAATTCACCCCTCCACTTT. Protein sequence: CASSADRTNSPLHF.

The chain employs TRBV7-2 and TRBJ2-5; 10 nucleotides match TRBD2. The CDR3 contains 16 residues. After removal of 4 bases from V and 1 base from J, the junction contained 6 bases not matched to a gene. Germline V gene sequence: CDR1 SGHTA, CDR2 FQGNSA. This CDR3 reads CASSSSGGAPQETQYF. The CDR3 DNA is TGTGCCAGCAGCTCGAGCGGGGGGGCACCCCAAGAGACCCAGTACTTC.

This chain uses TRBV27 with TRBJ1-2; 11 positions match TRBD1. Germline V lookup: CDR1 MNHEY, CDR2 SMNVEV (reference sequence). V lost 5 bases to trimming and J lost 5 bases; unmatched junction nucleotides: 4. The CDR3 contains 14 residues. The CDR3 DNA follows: TGTGCCAGCAGTGACCGGGACAGGGGGTATGGCTACACCTTC. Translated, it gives CASSDRDRGYGYTF.

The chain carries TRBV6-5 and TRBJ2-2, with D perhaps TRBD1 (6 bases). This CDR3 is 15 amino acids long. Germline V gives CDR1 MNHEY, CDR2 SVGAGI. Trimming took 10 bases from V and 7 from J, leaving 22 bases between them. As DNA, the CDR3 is TGTGCCACCATTACAATACAGGGTTCCGGCGGGGAGCTGTTTTTT. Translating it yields CATITIQGSGGELFF.

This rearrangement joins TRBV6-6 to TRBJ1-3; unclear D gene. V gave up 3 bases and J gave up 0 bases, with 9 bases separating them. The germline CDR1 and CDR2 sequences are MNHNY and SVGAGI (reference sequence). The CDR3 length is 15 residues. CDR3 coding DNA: TGTGCCAGCAGTTATGACGCCATCTCTGGAAACACCATATATTTT. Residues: CASSYDAISGNTIYF.

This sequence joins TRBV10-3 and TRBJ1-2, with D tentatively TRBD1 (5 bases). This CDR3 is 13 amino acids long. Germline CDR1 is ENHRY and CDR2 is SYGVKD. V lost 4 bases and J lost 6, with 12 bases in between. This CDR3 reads CAISGGSLDGYTF. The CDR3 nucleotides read TGTGCCATCAGTGGGGGCAGCCTCGATGGCTACACCTTC.

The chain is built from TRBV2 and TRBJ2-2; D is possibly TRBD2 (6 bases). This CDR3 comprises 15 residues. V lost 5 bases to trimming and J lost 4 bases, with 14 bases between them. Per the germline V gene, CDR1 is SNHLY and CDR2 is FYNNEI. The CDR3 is CASSPRGTGTGELFF. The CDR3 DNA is TGTGCCAGCAGTCCACGGGGGACGGGCACCGGGGAGCTGTTTTTT.

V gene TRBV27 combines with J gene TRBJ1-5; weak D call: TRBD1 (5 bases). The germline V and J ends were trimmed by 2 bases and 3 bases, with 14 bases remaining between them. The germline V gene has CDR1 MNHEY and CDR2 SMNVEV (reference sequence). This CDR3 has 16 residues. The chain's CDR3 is CASSLNGWGNNQPQHF. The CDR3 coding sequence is TGTGCCAGCAGTTTAAACGGTTGGGGCAACAATCAGCCCCAGCATTTT.

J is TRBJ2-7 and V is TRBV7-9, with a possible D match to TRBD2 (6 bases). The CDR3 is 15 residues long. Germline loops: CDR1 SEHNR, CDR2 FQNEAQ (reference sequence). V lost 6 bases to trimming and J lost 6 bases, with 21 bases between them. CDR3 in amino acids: CASSPPGLEGGEQYF. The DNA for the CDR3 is TGTGCCAGCAGTCCTCCGGGCCTCGAGGGAGGCGAGCAGTACTTC.

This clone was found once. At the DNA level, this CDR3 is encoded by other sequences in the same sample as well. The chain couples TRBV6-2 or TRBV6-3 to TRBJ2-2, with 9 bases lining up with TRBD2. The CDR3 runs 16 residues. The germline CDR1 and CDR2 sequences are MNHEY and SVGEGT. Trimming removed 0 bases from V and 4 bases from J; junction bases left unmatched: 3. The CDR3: CASSYSSGGSTGELFF. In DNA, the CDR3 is TGTGCCAGCAGTTACTCTAGCGGGGGTAGCACCGGGGAGCTGTTTTTT.

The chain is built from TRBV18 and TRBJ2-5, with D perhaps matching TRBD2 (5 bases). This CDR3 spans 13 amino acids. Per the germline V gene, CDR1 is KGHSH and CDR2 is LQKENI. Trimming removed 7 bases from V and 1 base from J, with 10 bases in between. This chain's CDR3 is CASFTAGQETQYF. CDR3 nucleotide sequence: TGTGCCAGCTTTACCGCGGGCCAAGAGACCCAGTACTTC.

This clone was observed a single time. The CDR3 sequence is CASSIFGQGAAFF. In nucleotides, the CDR3 is TGTGCCAGTAGTATCTTTGGACAGGGAGCAGCTTTCTTT. The J gene is TRBJ1-1, the V gene TRBV19; TRBD1 aligns across 8 bases. V lost 3 bases to trimming and J lost 10 bases; unmatched junction nucleotides: 7. Germline V lookup: CDR1 LNHDA, CDR2 SQIVND (reference sequence). This CDR3 contains 13 residues.

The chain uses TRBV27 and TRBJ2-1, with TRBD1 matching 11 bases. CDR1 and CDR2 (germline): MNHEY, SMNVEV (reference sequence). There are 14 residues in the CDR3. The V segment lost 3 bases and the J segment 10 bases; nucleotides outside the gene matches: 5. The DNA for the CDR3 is TGTGCCAGCAGTTTTGGACAGGGGGCAGGGGAGCAGTTCTTC. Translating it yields CASSFGQGAGEQFF.

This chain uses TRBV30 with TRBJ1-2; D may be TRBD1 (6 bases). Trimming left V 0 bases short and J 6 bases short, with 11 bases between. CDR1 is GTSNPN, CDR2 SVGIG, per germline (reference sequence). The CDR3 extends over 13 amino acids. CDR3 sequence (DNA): TGTGCCTGGAGTGTACCTGGGGGCCATGGCTACACCTTC. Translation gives CAWSVPGGHGYTF.

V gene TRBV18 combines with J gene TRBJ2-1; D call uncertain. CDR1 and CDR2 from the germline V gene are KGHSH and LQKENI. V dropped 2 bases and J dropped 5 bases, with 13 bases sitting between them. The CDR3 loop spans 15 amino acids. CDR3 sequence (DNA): TGTGCCAGCTCACCAAGGGCAGGTGGGAACAATGAGCAGTTCTTC. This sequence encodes CASSPRAGGNNEQFF. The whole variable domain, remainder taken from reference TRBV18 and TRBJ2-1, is NAGVMQNPRHLVRRRGQEARLRCSPMKGHSHVYWYRQLPEEGLKFMVYLQKENIIDESGMPKERFSAEFPKEGPSILRIQQVVRGDSAAYFCASSPRAGGNNEQFFGPGTRLTVL.

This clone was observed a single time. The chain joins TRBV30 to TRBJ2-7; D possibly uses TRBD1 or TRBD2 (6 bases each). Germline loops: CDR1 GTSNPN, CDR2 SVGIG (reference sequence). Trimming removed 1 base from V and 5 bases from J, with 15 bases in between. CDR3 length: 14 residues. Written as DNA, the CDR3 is TGTGCCTGGAGTGAGGGGGGAGGCTTAAACGAGCAGTACTTC. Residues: CAWSEGGGLNEQYF.

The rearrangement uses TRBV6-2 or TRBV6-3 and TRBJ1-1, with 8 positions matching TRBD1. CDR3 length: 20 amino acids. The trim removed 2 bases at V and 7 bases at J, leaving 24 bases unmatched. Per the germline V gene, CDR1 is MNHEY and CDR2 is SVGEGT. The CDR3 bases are TGTGCCAGCAGTTACCCCCCGTTTGGGTGGACAGGGCTTGGGGACGGTGAAGCTTTCTTT. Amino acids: CASSYPPFGWTGLGDGEAFF.

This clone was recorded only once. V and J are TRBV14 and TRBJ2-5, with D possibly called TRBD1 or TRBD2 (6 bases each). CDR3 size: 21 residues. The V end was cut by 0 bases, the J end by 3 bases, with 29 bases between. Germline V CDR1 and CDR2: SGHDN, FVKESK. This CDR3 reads CASSQDPENCFGPEGEETQYF. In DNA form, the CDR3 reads TGTGCCAGCAGCCAAGACCCCGAGAACTGTTTTGGCCCGGAGGGGGAAGAGACCCAGTACTTC.

The CDR3 sequence: CASSRQNTYTEAFF. The CDR3 region has the DNA TGTGCCAGCAGTAGACAGAATACCTACACTGAAGCTTTCTTT. The V call is TRBV5-6, the J call TRBJ1-1; TRBD1 might be the D (5 bases). The germline gives CDR1 SGHDT, CDR2 YYEEEE. V was cut by 5 bases and J by 3 bases, with 14 bases left in between. The CDR3 is 14 amino acids.

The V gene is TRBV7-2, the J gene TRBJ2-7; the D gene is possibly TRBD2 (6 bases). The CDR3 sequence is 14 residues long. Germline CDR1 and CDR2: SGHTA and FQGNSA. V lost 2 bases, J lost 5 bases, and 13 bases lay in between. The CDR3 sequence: CASSLRRGSDEQYF. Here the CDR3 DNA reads TGTGCCAGCAGCTTAAGGAGGGGATCGGACGAGCAGTACTTC.

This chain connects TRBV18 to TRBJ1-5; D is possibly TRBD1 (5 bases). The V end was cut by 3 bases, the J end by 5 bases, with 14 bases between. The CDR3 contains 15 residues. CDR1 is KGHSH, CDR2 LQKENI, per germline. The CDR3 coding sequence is TGTGCCAGCTCACCTCTCCCCCAGGGCGATCAGCCCCAGCATTTT. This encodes CASSPLPQGDQPQHF.